The 25 T cell receptor beta chains given below trace back to one sample, sequenced in a study of blood T cell repertoires in COVID-19. Sequencing used immunoSEQ multiplex PCR; TCRdb keeps in-frame clones, though not all of them. The sample has approximately 150,000 clones; roughly 86% are singletons. Sequencing input: peripheral blood. The receptors were sampled from a woman aged 80 or older with COVID-19, enrolled during active disease.

The chain employs TRBV28 and TRBJ2-5, with 14 bases identical to TRBD2. In germline, CDR1 is MDHEN, CDR2 SYDVKM. Losses at the gene ends were 5 bases for V and 5 bases for J; bases not matched to a gene: 4. There are 15 residues in the CDR3. For the CDR3, the DNA is TGTGCCAGCAGTCTGCGGACTAGCGGGAGGGAGACCCAGTACTTC. Translating it yields CASSLRTSGRETQYF.

V is TRBV7-3 and J is TRBJ2-1; 9 bases are shared with TRBD1. Germline V CDR1 and CDR2: SGHTA, FQGTGA. Losses at the gene ends were 5 bases for V and 5 bases for J; bases not matched to a gene: 4. This CDR3 is built from 14 residues. CDR3 residues: CASSIQGADNEQFF. CDR3 nucleotide sequence: TGTGCCAGCAGCATACAGGGGGCGGACAATGAGCAGTTCTTC.

V is TRBV5-8 and J is TRBJ2-2; D unclear. CDR3 size: 16 residues. The germline gives CDR1 SGHTS, CDR2 YDEGEE. Deletions cut 1 base from V and 2 bases from J, with 12 bases between. The DNA of the CDR3 is TGTGCCAGCAGCTTGAGGAAAACAGCCAACACCGGGGAGCTGTTTTTT. It translates to CASSLRKTANTGELFF.

The V gene is TRBV10-2, the J gene TRBJ1-6; a weak D match, TRBD1 (6 bases). The CDR3 length is 14 residues. With 6 bases removed from V and 7 bases from J, the gap between germline ends came to 13 bases. Germline V gives CDR1 WSHSY, CDR2 SAAADI. The CDR3 DNA follows: TGCGCCAGCAGGGCAGGGGTTAGGAATTCACCCCTCCACTTT. The encoded protein is CASRAGVRNSPLHF.

This chain uses TRBV3-1 (or the pseudogene TRBV3-2) with TRBJ2-1, with 11 bases matching TRBD2. There are 15 residues in the CDR3. CDR1 and CDR2 (germline): LGHDT, YNNKEL (reference sequence). The V gene end was trimmed by 2 bases and the J gene end by 7 bases; junction bases not matched to a gene: 4. The CDR3 sequence: CASSQTSGSSNEQFF. CDR3 nucleotides: TGTGCCAGCAGCCAAACTAGCGGGAGTAGTAATGAGCAGTTCTTC.

The sample holds a few counts of this clone. The chain couples TRBV19 to TRBJ1-3; a weak D match, TRBD1 (6 bases). Trimming pared 4 bases from V and 3 bases from J, leaving 7 bases between. This CDR3 spans 13 amino acids. CDR1 and CDR2 (germline): LNHDA, SQIVND (reference sequence). The CDR3 is CASSRTVGNTIYF. The CDR3, as DNA: TGTGCCAGTAGTAGGACAGTTGGAAACACCATATATTTT.

The genes are TRBV24-1 and TRBJ1-5; possible D gene TRBD1, 6 bases. Germline V gene lookup returns CDR1 KGHDR and CDR2 SFDVKD. The CDR3 is 14 residues long. The V end lost 7 bases, the J end lost 0 bases, and 9 bases lay between the germline ends. CDR3 sequence: CATSQGYSNQPQHF. The CDR3 bases are TGTGCCACCAGCCAGGGGTATAGCAATCAGCCCCAGCATTTT.

The genes are TRBV4-3 and TRBJ2-4, with 9 positions matching TRBD2. Unmatched junction bases numbered 4, after V lost 1 base and J lost 6 bases. The CDR3 contains 15 residues. CDR1 LGHNA and CDR2 YSLEER come from the germline V gene. The CDR3 region has the DNA TGCGCCAGCAGCCAAGTCGGAGCGGGGGGAAACATTCAGTACTTC. As protein: CASSQVGAGGNIQYF.

The gene calls are TRBV27 and TRBJ2-1; TRBD1 agrees at 8 bases. CDR3 length: 15 residues. The germline V gene has CDR1 MNHEY and CDR2 SMNVEV (reference sequence). With V trimmed by 7 bases and J by 0 bases, 5 bases remained unmatched. The CDR3 reads CASTPDRASYNEQFF. DNA of the CDR3: TGTGCCAGCACCCCGGACAGGGCCTCCTACAATGAGCAGTTCTTC.

The chain has TRBV5-5 and TRBJ1-1, with 9 bases matching TRBD1. Germline V gene lookup returns CDR1 SGHKS and CDR2 YYEKEE (reference sequence). The CDR3 is 14 residues long. V lost 4 bases to trimming and J lost 2 bases; unmatched junction nucleotides: 3. The CDR3 bases are TGTGCCAGCAGCCGGACAGGGGACAACACTGAAGCTTTCTTT. Translated, it gives CASSRTGDNTEAFF.

The chain employs TRBV9 and TRBJ2-1; 12 bases line up with TRBD2. The CDR3 has 19 amino acids. Germline V lookup: CDR1 SGDLS, CDR2 YYNGEE. V trimming: 3 bases; J trimming: 4 bases; junction bases outside the gene matches: 14. In nucleotides, the CDR3 is TGTGCCAGCAGCGAGAGGGGCGGGCTAGCGGGAGGGTCTTACAATGAGCAGTTCTTC. It yields the protein CASSERGGLAGGSYNEQFF.

This clone was picked up a small number of times. The chain has TRBV5-1 and TRBJ2-2; the D gene is possibly TRBD2 (5 bases). This CDR3 spans 14 amino acids. CDR1 SGHRS and CDR2 YFSETQ come from the germline V gene. V was shortened by 3 bases and J by 2 bases, with 8 bases between the two germline ends. The CDR3 nucleotides are TGCGCCAGCAGCTCTTCGGGAAACACCGGGGAGCTGTTTTTT. It translates to CASSSSGNTGELFF.

The V gene is TRBV7-2, the J gene TRBJ2-3; no definite D call. The CDR3 length is 14 residues. The V and J ends lost 2 bases and 2 bases respectively, with 8 bases between them. Germline CDR1 is SGHTA and CDR2 is FQGNSA. The CDR3 here is CASSLYRYTDTQYF. The CDR3 bases are TGTGCCAGCAGCTTATACCGGTACACAGATACGCAGTATTTT. The full variable domain, its missing parts supplied by reference TRBV7-2 and TRBJ2-3, is GAGVSQSPSNKVTEKGKDVELRCDPISGHTALYWYRQSLGQGLEFLIYFQGNSAPDKSGLPSDRFSAERTGGSVSTLTIQRTQQEDSAVYLCASSLYRYTDTQYFGPGTRLTVL.

This clone was observed once. The chain employs TRBV30 and TRBJ1-4; 7 positions match TRBD1. V gave up 5 bases and J gave up 8 bases; unmatched junction bases: 5. The germline V gene encodes CDR1 GTSNPN and CDR2 SVGIG (reference sequence). This CDR3 has 12 residues. In nucleotides, the CDR3 is TGTGCCTGGGGTCTGACAGGGGAAAAACTGTTTTTT. This translates into CAWGLTGEKLFF.

There are a few counts of this clone. The gene calls are TRBV2 and TRBJ1-1; the D is unclear. Germline assignment: CDR1 SNHLY and CDR2 FYNNEI. Trimming left V 2 bases short and J 0 bases short, with 7 bases between. The CDR3 extends over 14 amino acids. This CDR3 reads CASSEIQMNTEAFF. The CDR3 coding sequence is TGTGCCAGCAGTGAAATCCAAATGAACACTGAAGCTTTCTTT.

The chain recombines TRBV5-1 with TRBJ2-3; TRBD1 aligns across 9 bases. The CDR3 contains 15 residues. The junction had 6 bases not matched to a gene; V was cut back by 4 bases and J by 3 bases. The germline CDR1 and CDR2 sequences are SGHRS and YFSETQ. Here the CDR3 DNA reads TGCGCCAGCAGCCCGGTGACAGGGGGGACAGATACGCAGTATTTT. This encodes CASSPVTGGTDTQYF.

The V and J genes are TRBV5-5 and TRBJ1-4, with TRBD1 identical over 10 bases. Germline CDR1 SGHKS, CDR2 YYEKEE (reference sequence). After removal of 4 bases from V and 7 bases from J, the junction contained 7 bases not matched to a gene. CDR3 length: 15 amino acids. CDR3 loop: CASSPTTGGGEKLFF. The CDR3 DNA sequence: TGTGCCAGCAGCCCGACGACAGGGGGCGGTGAAAAACTGTTTTTT.

This chain connects TRBV6-2 or TRBV6-3 to TRBJ1-6; TRBD1 matches at 9 bases. Germline V CDR1 and CDR2: MNHEY, SVGEGT. The CDR3 has 15 amino acids. With V trimmed by 6 bases and J by 13 bases, 13 bases remained unmatched. The CDR3 nucleotides read TGTGCCAGCAGCTCAGGACCGGGGACAGGGTTTCCCCTCCACTTT. Protein product: CASSSGPGTGFPLHF.

V and J are TRBV30 and TRBJ1-5, with D possibly matching TRBD1 (5 bases). This CDR3 region has 20 residues. Germline-derived CDR1 and CDR2 are GTSNPN and SVGIG (reference sequence). Trimming cost V 0 bases and J 0 bases, with 24 bases left between them. The CDR3 reads CAWSVRWRQGPTSSNQPQHF. CDR3 nucleotide sequence: TGTGCCTGGAGTGTAAGGTGGCGGCAGGGCCCAACATCTAGCAATCAGCCCCAGCATTTT.

This clone came up a few times. The chain employs TRBV7-8 and TRBJ1-5, with 8 bases that match TRBD1. The CDR3 contains 13 residues. CDR1 and CDR2 (germline): SGHVS, FQNEAQ. With 5 bases clipped from V and 5 bases from J, the junction kept 2 bases outside the gene matches. The CDR3, as DNA: TGTGCCAGCAGCCCGGACAGGGATCAGCCCCAGCATTTT. The encoded protein is CASSPDRDQPQHF.

In its sample, this clone was seen a few times. The chain links TRBV6-2 or TRBV6-3 to TRBJ1-1, with TRBD1 matching 9 bases. The CDR3 runs 13 residues. Germline V gene data show CDR1 as MNHEY and CDR2 as SVGEGT. With 5 bases clipped from V and 5 bases from J, the junction kept 3 bases outside the gene matches. CDR3 in amino acids: CASSGTGSTEAFF. Here the CDR3 DNA reads TGTGCCAGCAGTGGGACAGGGAGTACTGAAGCTTTCTTT.

The rearrangement joins TRBV5-1 to TRBJ2-1; TRBD2 matches at 15 bases. V was pared by 4 bases and J by 5 bases, with 4 bases of the junction left unmatched. In germline, CDR1 is SGHRS, CDR2 YFSETQ. The CDR3 contains 16 residues. The CDR3 region has the DNA TGCGCCAGCAGCCCGGGACTAGCGGGAGGAAACAATGAGCAGTTCTTC. The encoded protein is CASSPGLAGGNNEQFF.

This sequence joins TRBV5-4 and TRBJ2-3, with 9 bases fitting TRBD2. Germline CDR1 reads SGHNT; CDR2 reads YYREEE (reference sequence). This CDR3 has 16 amino acids. Trimming took 6 bases from V and 3 from J; bases not matched to a gene: 11. The DNA of the CDR3 is TGTGCCAGCAAACGGGGTAATGCGGGGGGGACAGATACGCAGTATTTT. Protein sequence: CASKRGNAGGTDTQYF.

The chain joins TRBV20-1 to TRBJ2-5, with 7 nucleotides matching TRBD1. CDR1 DFQATT and CDR2 SNEGSKA come from the germline V gene (reference sequence). This CDR3 contains 11 residues. Trimming at V came to 7 bases and at J to 4 bases, leaving 3 bases not matched to a gene. The CDR3 nucleotides read TGCAGTGGCAACAGGGGAGAGACCCAGTACTTC. Its translation is CSGNRGETQYF.

The J gene is TRBJ1-2, the V gene TRBV3-1 (or the pseudogene TRBV3-2), with 8 nucleotides matching TRBD1. The CDR3 sequence is 14 residues long. V gave up 4 bases and J gave up 4 bases; unmatched junction bases: 5. Germline CDR1 is LGHDT and CDR2 is YNNKEL (reference sequence). CDR3 protein: CASSPSGGLYGYTF. CDR3 bases: TGTGCCAGCAGCCCATCAGGGGGCCTCTATGGCTACACCTTC.